The present T cell receptor beta chain was sequenced within a study of shared T cell receptors in the human thymus. This CDR3 has 15 residues. CDR1 is LNHNV, CDR2 YYDKDF, per germline (reference sequence). Between the trimmed V and J ends, which lost 0 bases and 4 bases, there was a span of 13 bases. Assay used: immunoSEQ multiplex PCR; TCRdb lists only in-frame clones, some missing. The sample shows about 380,000 clones, over 90% of them seen only once. The sample consisted of thymocytes. The rearrangement joins TRBV15 to TRBJ2-7; maybe TRBD1 (6 bases). This receptor was taken from a human donor. For the CDR3, the DNA is TGTGCCACCAGCAGAGATCAAGGGCAGGGGTACGAGCAGTACTTC. Residues: CATSRDQGQGYEQYF.